Each of the 14 T cell receptor beta chains below was sequenced from the same sample in a study of shared clonotypes between healthy human individuals. Positively selected for CCR7, the CD45RO-negative cells used as naive CD8 cells excluded terminally differentiated effector memory CD45RA+ cells. TCRdb keeps only in-frame clones here, not all; method: immunoSEQ multiplex PCR. The sample carries millions of clones, approximately 94% recorded once. Sequenced input: naive CD8+ T cells from PBMCs. These receptors all stem from a man aged 18 to 30 in good health. Some clones in this sample may be carry-over from other donors' samples.

Of note for this clone: The sample carries other DNA sequences with the same CDR3. CDR3 sequence reads: CSVGGDTGELFF. CDR3 bases: TGCAGCGTTGGGGGAGACACCGGGGAGCTGTTTTTT. The rearrangement joins TRBV29-1 to TRBJ2-2; possibly TRBD2 for D (5 bases). Trimming stripped 4 bases from V and 3 bases from J, with 6 bases between. The CDR3 covers 12 residues. Germline V CDR1 and CDR2: SQVTM, ANQGSEA.

The chain combines TRBV7-9 with TRBJ2-7; 8 positions agree with TRBD2. The CDR3 sequence is 15 residues long. Per germline, CDR1 SEHNR and CDR2 FQNEAQ (reference sequence). V lost 2 bases, J lost 3 bases, and 6 bases stayed unmatched. The CDR3 region is CASSLMNSGNYEQYF. For the CDR3, the DNA is TGTGCCAGCAGCTTAATGAATAGCGGGAACTACGAGCAGTACTTC.

A word on this clone: Other DNA sequences of this sample code for an identical CDR3. The chain links TRBV28 to TRBJ2-7, with D possibly matching TRBD2 (5 bases). The V end lost 2 bases, the J end lost 4 bases, and 9 bases lay between the germline ends. This CDR3 has 13 residues. CDR1 is MDHEN and CDR2 is SYDVKM in the germline V gene. The CDR3 nucleotides read TGTGCCAGCAGTTTAACTGGACTTTACGAGCAGTACTTC. This encodes CASSLTGLYEQYF.

This chain uses TRBV28 with TRBJ2-5; 11 bases agree with TRBD2. The CDR3 is made up of 20 amino acids. CDR1 is MDHEN and CDR2 is SYDVKM in the germline V gene. The J segment lost 3 bases and the V segment lost 7 bases, leaving 22 bases of the junction unmatched. The CDR3, as DNA: TGTGCCAGCATTCCCCCCAGGGGGCTCGGTCCGGGACTAGCGGAAGAGACCCAGTACTTC. Its protein product is CASIPPRGLGPGLAEETQYF.

This rearrangement joins TRBV5-5 to TRBJ1-1; D is unclear. There are 13 residues in the CDR3. V was cut by 3 bases and J by 7 bases, with 13 bases left in between. Germline CDR1 is SGHKS and CDR2 is YYEKEE (reference sequence). CDR3 bases: TGTGCCAGCAGCTACACCCCGGGGATTGAAGCTTTCTTT. This encodes CASSYTPGIEAFF.

The chain carries TRBV6-5 and TRBJ1-5; D is unclear. Trimming stripped 8 bases from V and 0 bases from J, with 14 bases between. Germline values: CDR1 MNHEY, CDR2 SVGAGI. This CDR3 has 15 residues. CDR3 DNA sequence: TGTGCCAGCCGGGTGGGAGGCCATAGCAATCAGCCCCAGCATTTT. This translates into CASRVGGHSNQPQHF.

The rearrangement uses TRBV4-3 and TRBJ2-6; 8 bases match TRBD2. Germline assignment: CDR1 LGHNA and CDR2 YSLEER. V gave up 4 bases and J gave up 2 bases; unmatched junction bases: 7. The CDR3 runs to 17 residues. The CDR3 protein is CASSPRGGGPGANVLTF. The CDR3, as DNA: TGCGCCAGCAGCCCACGGGGGGGAGGGCCTGGGGCCAACGTCCTGACTTTC.

The chain combines TRBV7-9 with TRBJ1-1, with D perhaps matching TRBD1 (6 bases). Trimming took off 4 bases at V and 5 bases at J, with 20 bases between the two ends. This CDR3 has 16 amino acids. CDR1 and CDR2 (germline): SEHNR, FQNEAQ (reference sequence). CDR3 nucleotide sequence: TGTGCCAGCAGCTCGGGTCTCGACAGGTGGAGTACTGAAGCTTTCTTT. Its translation is CASSSGLDRWSTEAFF. Based on the CDR3 plus reference TRBV7-9 and TRBJ1-1, the full variable domain is DTGVSQNPRHKITKRGQNVTFRCDPISEHNRLYWYRQTLGQGPEFLTYFQNEAQLEKSRLLSDRFSAERPKGSFSTLEIQRTEQGDSAMYLCASSSGLDRWSTEAFFGQGTRLTVV.

This chain joins TRBV28 and TRBJ1-4; 8 bases agree with TRBD1. The CDR3 loop spans 16 amino acids. V shed 3 bases, J shed 4 bases, and the junction held 7 bases outside the gene matches. Germline-derived CDR1 and CDR2 are MDHEN and SYDVKM. CDR3 sequence: CASSFLPGQGNEKLFF. CDR3 DNA: TGTGCCAGCAGTTTCCTTCCAGGACAGGGTAATGAAAAACTGTTTTTT.

The chain has TRBV10-3 and TRBJ2-1, with 9 nucleotides matching TRBD1. Germline assignment: CDR1 ENHRY and CDR2 SYGVKD. Trimming took 4 bases from V and 8 from J; bases not matched to a gene: 3. The CDR3 loop spans 13 amino acids. CDR3 amino acids: CAISGTGDHEQFF. CDR3 DNA sequence: TGTGCCATCAGTGGGACAGGGGACCATGAGCAGTTCTTC.

The gene calls are TRBV27 and TRBJ2-7; TRBD2 aligns across 8 bases. The CDR3 covers 15 residues. CDR1 is MNHEY, CDR2 SMNVEV, per germline (reference sequence). The trim removed 2 bases at V and 5 bases at J, leaving 8 bases unmatched. The CDR3 loop reads CASSLGRTSLDEQYF. The CDR3 DNA sequence: TGTGCCAGCAGTTTAGGAAGGACTAGCCTCGACGAGCAGTACTTC.

J is TRBJ1-2 and V is TRBV7-9; D is ambiguous. Germline CDR1 is SEHNR and CDR2 is FQNEAQ (reference sequence). CDR3 length: 12 residues. Trimming removed 1 base at V and 8 bases at J, with 8 bases between. CDR3 sequence (DNA): TGTGCCAGCAGCTTAGGAAGGGAAGGCTACACCTTC. It specifies CASSLGREGYTF. Using reference TRBV7-9 and TRBJ1-2 for the parts outside the CDR3, the full variable domain is DTGVSQNPRHKITKRGQNVTFRCDPISEHNRLYWYRQTLGQGPEFLTYFQNEAQLEKSRLLSDRFSAERPKGSFSTLEIQRTEQGDSAMYLCASSLGREGYTFGSGTRLTVV.

This chain links TRBV19 with TRBJ1-2; 11 nucleotides line up with TRBD1. CDR1 and CDR2 from the germline V gene are LNHDA and SQIVND (reference sequence). There are 15 residues in the CDR3. Trimming cost V 1 base and J 8 bases; bases outside gene matches: 6. The CDR3 nucleotides are TGTGCCAGTAGTATAGTCCCTCGGACAGGGGGCGGCTACACCTTC. Translating it yields CASSIVPRTGGGYTF.

This chain connects TRBV13 to TRBJ2-7; TRBD1 matches 8 bases. This CDR3 contains 14 residues. After removal of 4 bases from V and 3 bases from J, the junction contained 5 bases not matched to a gene. CDR1 is PRHDT and CDR2 is FYEKMQ in the germline V gene (reference sequence). Written as DNA, the CDR3 is TGTGCCAGCAGCTCTGGGACAGGCCTCTACGAGCAGTACTTC. Residues: CASSSGTGLYEQYF. Full variable domain (rest looked up from reference TRBV13 and TRBJ2-7): AAGVIQSPRHLIKEKRETATLKCYPIPRHDTVYWYQQGPGQDPQFLISFYEKMQSDKGSIPDRFSAQQFSDYHSELNMSSLELGDSALYFCASSSGTGLYEQYFGPGTRLTVT.